This TCR beta chain derives from a study of cytomegalovirus exposure and HLA in healthy donors. Findings and caveats of the study: Immune exposure information available was restricted to CMV serostatus. Prior analysis indicated that the majority of TCR beta V segments exhibited productivity approximately 87% or approximately 30% of the time. Several top significant clusters appeared, in a later analysis, to be linked to common viral pathogens. Highly shared variants forming one cluster were likely a sequencing artifact.

V was trimmed by 0 bases and J by 1 base, leaving 10 bases between them. Germline loops: CDR1 SGDLS, CDR2 YYNGEE. The CDR3 length is 15 residues. In the PCR, 60 Vbeta and 13 Jbeta primers were used. Produced via immunoSEQ multiplex PCR; TCRdb's table is partial and in-frame only. The top ten hold about 3.3% of the sample, which has 75,000 to 100,000 clones, around 77% seen once. With regard to this clone: Its specificity is not known.

The sequenced material came from PBMCs. This clonotype was obtained from a man between 35 and 55 years old in good health and CMV-seronegative. The chain is built from TRBV9 and TRBJ2-5; D gene unclear. CDR3 DNA sequence: TGTGCCAGCAGCGTAGACCGATCTAGCCAAGAGACCCAGTACTTC. Its translation: CASSVDRSSQETQYF.